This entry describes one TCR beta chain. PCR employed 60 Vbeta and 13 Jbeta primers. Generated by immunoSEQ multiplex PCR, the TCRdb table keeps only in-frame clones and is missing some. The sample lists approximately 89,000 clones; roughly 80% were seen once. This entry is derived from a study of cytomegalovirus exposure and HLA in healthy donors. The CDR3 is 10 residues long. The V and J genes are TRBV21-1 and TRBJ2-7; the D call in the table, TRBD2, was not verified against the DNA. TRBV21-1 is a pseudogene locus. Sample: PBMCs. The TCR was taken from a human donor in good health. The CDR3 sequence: CRGGFYEQYF. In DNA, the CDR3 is TGCCGAGGAGGATTCTACGAGCAGTACTTC.